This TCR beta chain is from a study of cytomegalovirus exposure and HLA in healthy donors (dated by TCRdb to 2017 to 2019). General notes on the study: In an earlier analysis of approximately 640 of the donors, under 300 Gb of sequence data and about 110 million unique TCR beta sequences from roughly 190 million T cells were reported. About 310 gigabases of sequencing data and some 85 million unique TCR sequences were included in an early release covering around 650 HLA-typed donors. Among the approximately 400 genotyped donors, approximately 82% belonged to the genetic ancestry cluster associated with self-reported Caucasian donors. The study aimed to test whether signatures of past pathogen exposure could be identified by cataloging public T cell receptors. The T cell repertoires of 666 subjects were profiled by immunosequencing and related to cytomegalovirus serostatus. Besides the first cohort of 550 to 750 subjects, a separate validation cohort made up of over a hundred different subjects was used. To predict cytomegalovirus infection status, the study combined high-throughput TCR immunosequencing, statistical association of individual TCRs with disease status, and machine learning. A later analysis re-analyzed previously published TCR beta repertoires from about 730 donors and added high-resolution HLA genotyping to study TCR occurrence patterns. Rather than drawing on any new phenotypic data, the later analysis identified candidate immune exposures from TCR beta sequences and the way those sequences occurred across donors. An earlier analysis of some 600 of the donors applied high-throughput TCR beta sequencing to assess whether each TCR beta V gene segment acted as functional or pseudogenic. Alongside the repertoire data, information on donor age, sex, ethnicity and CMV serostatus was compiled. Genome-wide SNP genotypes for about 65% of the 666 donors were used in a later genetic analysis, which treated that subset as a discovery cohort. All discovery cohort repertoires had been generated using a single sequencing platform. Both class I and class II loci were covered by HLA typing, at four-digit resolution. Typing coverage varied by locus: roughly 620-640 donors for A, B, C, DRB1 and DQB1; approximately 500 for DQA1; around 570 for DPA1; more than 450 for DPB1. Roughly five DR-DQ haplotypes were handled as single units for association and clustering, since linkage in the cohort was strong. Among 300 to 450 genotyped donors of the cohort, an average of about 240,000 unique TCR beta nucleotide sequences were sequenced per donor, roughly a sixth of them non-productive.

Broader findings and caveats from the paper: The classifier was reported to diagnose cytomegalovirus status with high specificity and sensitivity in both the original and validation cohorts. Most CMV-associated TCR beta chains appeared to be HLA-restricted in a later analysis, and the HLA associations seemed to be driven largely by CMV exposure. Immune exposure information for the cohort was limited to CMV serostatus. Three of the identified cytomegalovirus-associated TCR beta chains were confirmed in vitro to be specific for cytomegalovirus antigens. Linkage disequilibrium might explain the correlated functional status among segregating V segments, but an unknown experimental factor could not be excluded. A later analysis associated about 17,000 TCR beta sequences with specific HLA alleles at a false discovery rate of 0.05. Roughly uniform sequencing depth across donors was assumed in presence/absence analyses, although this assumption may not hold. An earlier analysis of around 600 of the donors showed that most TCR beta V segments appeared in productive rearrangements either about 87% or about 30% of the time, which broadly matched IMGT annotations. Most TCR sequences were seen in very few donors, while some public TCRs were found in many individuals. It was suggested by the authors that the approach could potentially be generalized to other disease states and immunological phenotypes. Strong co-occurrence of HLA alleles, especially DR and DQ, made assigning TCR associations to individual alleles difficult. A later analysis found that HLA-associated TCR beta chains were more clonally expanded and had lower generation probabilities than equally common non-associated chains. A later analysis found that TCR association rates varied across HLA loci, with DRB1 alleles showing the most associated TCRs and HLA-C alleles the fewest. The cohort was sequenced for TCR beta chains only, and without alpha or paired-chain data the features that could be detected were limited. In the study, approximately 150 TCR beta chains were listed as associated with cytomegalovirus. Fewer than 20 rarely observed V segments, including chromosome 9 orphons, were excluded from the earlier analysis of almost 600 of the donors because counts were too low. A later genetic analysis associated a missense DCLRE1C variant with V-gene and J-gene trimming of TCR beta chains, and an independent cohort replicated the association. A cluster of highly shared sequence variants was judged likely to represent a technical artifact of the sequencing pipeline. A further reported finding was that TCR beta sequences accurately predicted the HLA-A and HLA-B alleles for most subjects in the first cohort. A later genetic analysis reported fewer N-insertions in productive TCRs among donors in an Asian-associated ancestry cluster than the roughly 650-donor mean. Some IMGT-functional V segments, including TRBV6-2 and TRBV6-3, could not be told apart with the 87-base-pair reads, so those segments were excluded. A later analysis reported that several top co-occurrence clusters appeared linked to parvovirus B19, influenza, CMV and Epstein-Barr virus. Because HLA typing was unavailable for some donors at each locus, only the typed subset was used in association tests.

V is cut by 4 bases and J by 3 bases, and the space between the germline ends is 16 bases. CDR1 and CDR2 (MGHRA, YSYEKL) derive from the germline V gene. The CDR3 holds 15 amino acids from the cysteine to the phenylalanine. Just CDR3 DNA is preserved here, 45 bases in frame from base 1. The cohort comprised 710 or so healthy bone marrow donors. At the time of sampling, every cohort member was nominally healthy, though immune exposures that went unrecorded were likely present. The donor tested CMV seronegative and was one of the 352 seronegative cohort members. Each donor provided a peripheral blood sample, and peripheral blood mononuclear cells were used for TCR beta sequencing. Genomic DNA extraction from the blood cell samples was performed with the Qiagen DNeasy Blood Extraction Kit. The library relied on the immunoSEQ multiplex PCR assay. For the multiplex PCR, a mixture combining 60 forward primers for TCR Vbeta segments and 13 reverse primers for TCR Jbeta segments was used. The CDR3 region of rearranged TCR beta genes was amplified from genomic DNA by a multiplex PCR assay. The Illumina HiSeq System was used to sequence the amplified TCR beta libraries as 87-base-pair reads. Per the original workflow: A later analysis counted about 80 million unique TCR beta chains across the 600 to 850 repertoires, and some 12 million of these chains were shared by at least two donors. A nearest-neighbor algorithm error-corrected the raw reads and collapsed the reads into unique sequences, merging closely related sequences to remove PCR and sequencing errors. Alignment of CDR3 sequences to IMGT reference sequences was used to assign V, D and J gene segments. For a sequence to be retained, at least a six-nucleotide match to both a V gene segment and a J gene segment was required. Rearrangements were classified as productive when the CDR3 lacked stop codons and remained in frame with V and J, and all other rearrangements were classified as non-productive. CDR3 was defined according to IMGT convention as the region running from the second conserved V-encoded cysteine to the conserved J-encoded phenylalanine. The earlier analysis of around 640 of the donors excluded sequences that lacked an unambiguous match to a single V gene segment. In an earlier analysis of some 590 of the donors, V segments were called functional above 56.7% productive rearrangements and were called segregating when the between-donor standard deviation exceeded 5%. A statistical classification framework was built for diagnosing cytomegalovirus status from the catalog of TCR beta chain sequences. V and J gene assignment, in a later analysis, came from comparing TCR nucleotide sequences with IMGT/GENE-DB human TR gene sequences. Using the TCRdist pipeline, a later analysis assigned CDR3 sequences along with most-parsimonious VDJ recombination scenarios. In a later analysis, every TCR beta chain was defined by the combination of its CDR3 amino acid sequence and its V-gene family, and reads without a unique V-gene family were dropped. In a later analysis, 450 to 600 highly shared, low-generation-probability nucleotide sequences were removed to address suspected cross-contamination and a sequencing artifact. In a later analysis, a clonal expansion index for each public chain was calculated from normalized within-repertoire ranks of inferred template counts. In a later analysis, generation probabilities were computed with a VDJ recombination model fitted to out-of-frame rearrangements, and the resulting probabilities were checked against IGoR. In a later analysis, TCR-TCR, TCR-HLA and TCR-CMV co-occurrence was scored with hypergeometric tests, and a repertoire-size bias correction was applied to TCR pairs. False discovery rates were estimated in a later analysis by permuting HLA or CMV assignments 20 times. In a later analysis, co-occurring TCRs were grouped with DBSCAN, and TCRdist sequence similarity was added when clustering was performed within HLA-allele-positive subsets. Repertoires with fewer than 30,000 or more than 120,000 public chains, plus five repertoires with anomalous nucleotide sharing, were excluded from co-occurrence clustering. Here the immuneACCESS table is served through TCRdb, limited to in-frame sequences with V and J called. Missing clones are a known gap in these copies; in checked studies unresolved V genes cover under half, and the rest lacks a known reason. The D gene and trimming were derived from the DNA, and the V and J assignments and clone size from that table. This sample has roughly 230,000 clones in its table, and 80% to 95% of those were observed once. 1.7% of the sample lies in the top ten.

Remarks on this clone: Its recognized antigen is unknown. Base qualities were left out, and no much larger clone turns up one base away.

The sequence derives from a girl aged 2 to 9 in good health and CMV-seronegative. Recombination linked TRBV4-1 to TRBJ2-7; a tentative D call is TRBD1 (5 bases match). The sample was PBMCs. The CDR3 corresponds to CASSPQTEINYEQYF. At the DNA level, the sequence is TGCGCCAGCAGCCCTCAGACAGAGATCAACTACGAGCAGTACTTC.